The next 32 T cell receptor beta chains were all read from a single sample in a study of T cell responses to AZD1222 COVID-19 vaccine. Assay used: immunoSEQ multiplex PCR; TCRdb lists only in-frame clones, some missing. The data show under 50,000 clones, 70% to 90% seen once. The sequences come from peripheral blood, collected 28 days after the second AZD1222 dose. The receptors stem from an adult who received the AZD1222 COVID-19 vaccine.

The chain couples TRBV7-2 to TRBJ2-5, with a weak D call TRBD1 (6 bases). In germline, CDR1 is SGHTA, CDR2 FQGNSA. The CDR3 sequence is 15 residues long. V was cut by 2 bases and J by 3 bases, with 13 bases left in between. Here the CDR3 reads CASSLSGTSEETQYF. The CDR3 nucleotides are TGTGCCAGCAGCTTATCTGGGACATCTGAAGAGACCCAGTACTTC.

This clone was observed a single time. The chain has TRBV19 and TRBJ2-1; the D gene could be TRBD1 or TRBD2 (5 bases each). The V and J ends lost 6 bases and 10 bases respectively, with 13 bases between them. The germline V gene encodes CDR1 LNHDA and CDR2 SQIVND (reference sequence). The CDR3 contains 12 residues. CDR3 in amino acids: CASSPGTREQFF. The CDR3 region has the DNA TGTGCCAGTAGCCCGGGGACCCGGGAGCAGTTCTTC.

This chain joins TRBV28 and TRBJ2-7, with D possibly matching TRBD2 (6 bases). Trimming shortened V by 6 bases and J by 1 base, and 16 bases separated the two germline ends. CDR1 and CDR2 from the germline V gene are MDHEN and SYDVKM. The CDR3 is 15 residues long. The CDR3 nucleotides read TGTGCCAGCAGACCCCCGGGAGAAGGGTCCTACGAGCAGTACTTC. This translates into CASRPPGEGSYEQYF.

The chain couples TRBV30 to TRBJ1-3, with a weak D call TRBD1 (6 bases). Germline lookup yields CDR1 GTSNPN and CDR2 SVGIG (reference sequence). Trimming took off 2 bases at V and 4 bases at J, with 15 bases between the two ends. The CDR3 sequence is 15 residues long. The CDR3 region is CAWSQYQGRGNTIYF. CDR3 sequence (DNA): TGTGCCTGGAGTCAATATCAGGGGCGAGGAAACACCATATATTTT.

The rearrangement uses TRBV20-1 and TRBJ1-1, with D perhaps matching TRBD1 (6 bases). This CDR3 has 14 residues. Per the germline V gene, CDR1 is DFQATT and CDR2 is SNEGSKA (reference sequence). Trimming shortened V by 3 bases and J by 6 bases, and 17 bases separated the two germline ends. This CDR3 reads CSASRQGKIAEAFF. Here the CDR3 DNA reads TGCAGTGCTAGTAGGCAGGGGAAGATCGCTGAAGCTTTCTTT.

The chain combines TRBV19 with TRBJ2-2, with 7 bases identical to TRBD1. V lost 2 bases and J lost 7; bases outside the gene matches: 4. The CDR3 length is 14 residues. Germline-derived CDR1 and CDR2 are LNHDA and SQIVND (reference sequence). The CDR3 region is CASSITGVGGELFF. The CDR3 DNA follows: TGTGCCAGTAGTATAACAGGGGTGGGCGGGGAGCTGTTTTTT.

V usage is TRBV6-5 and J usage is TRBJ2-2; D gene ambiguous. V was cut by 4 bases and J by 6 bases, with 18 bases left in between. The CDR3 spans 16 residues. From germline, CDR1 is MNHEY and CDR2 SVGAGI. The CDR3 reads CASSWVRSDRSGELFF. CDR3 sequence (DNA): TGTGCCAGCAGTTGGGTGAGGTCCGATAGATCCGGGGAGCTGTTTTTT.

CDR3 sequence (DNA): TGTGCCAGCAGCCACTCCTTTCCAGGGGGAAAGACTGAAGCTTTCTTT. The encoded protein is CASSHSFPGGKTEAFF. The chain joins TRBV5-5 to TRBJ1-1; 7 bases match TRBD1. This CDR3 comprises 16 residues. Germline V gives CDR1 SGHKS, CDR2 YYEKEE (reference sequence). The trim removed 4 bases at V and 5 bases at J, leaving 14 bases unmatched.

This clone was counted a single time. The chain uses TRBV25-1 and TRBJ2-1; D is perhaps TRBD1 (5 bases). The CDR3 sequence is 16 residues long. The germline V and J ends were trimmed by 2 bases and 1 base, with 12 bases remaining between them. Germline V gene lookup returns CDR1 MGHDK and CDR2 SYGVNS. Here the CDR3 DNA reads TGTGCCAGCAGTGAAGGAGTCAGGGCATCCTACAATGAGCAGTTCTTC. It translates to CASSEGVRASYNEQFF.

This chain links TRBV19 with TRBJ1-4; no reliable D call. The CDR3 totals 15 residues. In germline, CDR1 is LNHDA, CDR2 SQIVND (reference sequence). V shed 6 bases and J shed 8 bases, with 19 bases lying between them. CDR3 protein: CASRSGLMIGEKLFF. DNA for the CDR3: TGTGCCAGTAGGAGTGGGCTAATGATAGGGGAAAAACTGTTTTTT.

This clone showed up just once. The chain couples TRBV6-2 or TRBV6-3 to TRBJ1-1, with a tentative D call TRBD1 (5 bases). The CDR3 spans 17 residues. V was clipped by 2 bases and J by 0 bases, with 16 bases between them. Per germline, CDR1 MNHEY and CDR2 SVGEGT. CDR3 nucleotide sequence: TGTGCCAGCAGTTACCCCCAGGGCCGGGTCATGAACACTGAAGCTTTCTTT. Residues: CASSYPQGRVMNTEAFF.

The chain links TRBV7-3 to TRBJ2-1; 10 bases agree with TRBD2. Germline loops: CDR1 SGHTA, CDR2 FQGTGA. The CDR3 is 16 residues long. Trimming took 5 bases from V and 6 from J; bases not matched to a gene: 10. The CDR3 region has the DNA TGTGCCAGCAGCCCACGGACTAGCGGAATTCTCAATGAGCAGTTCTTC. It codes for CASSPRTSGILNEQFF.

V and J are TRBV28 and TRBJ1-4; TRBD1 might be the D (6 bases). The CDR3 length is 15 residues. Per germline, CDR1 MDHEN and CDR2 SYDVKM. The V and J ends lost 4 bases and 8 bases respectively, with 17 bases between them. CDR3 region: CASSYLKGGGEKLFF. The DNA for the CDR3 is TGTGCCAGCAGTTACCTCAAGGGGGGAGGGGAAAAACTGTTTTTT.

This chain connects TRBV7-9 to TRBJ1-1; maybe TRBD1 (5 bases). V shed 5 bases and J shed 1 base, with 8 bases lying between them. CDR1 SEHNR and CDR2 FQNEAQ come from the germline V gene (reference sequence). The CDR3 is 13 amino acids. CDR3 bases: TGTGCCAGCAGCCCTACAGGGAACACTGAAGCTTTCTTT. It is translated as CASSPTGNTEAFF.

V usage is TRBV28 and J usage is TRBJ1-1; the D is unclear. Per the germline V gene, CDR1 is MDHEN and CDR2 is SYDVKM. The CDR3 runs to 13 residues. V shed 6 bases and J shed 6 bases, with 14 bases lying between them. CDR3 sequence: CASSDSGRPEAFF. CDR3 DNA: TGTGCCAGCAGCGATTCTGGACGTCCTGAAGCTTTCTTT.

The rearrangement joins TRBV6-1 to TRBJ1-5; D may be TRBD1 (5 bases). V lost 4 bases to trimming and J lost 1 base, with 14 bases between them. CDR1 is MNHNS and CDR2 is SASEGT in the germline V gene. The CDR3 runs 16 residues. This CDR3 is CASSAFTGGSNQPQHF. The CDR3 nucleotides are TGTGCCAGCAGTGCATTCACGGGGGGGAGCAATCAGCCCCAGCATTTT.

The V and J genes are TRBV9 and TRBJ2-3; D uncertain. V lost 0 bases and J 0 bases, leaving 11 bases between the germline ends. The CDR3 loop spans 16 amino acids. Germline values: CDR1 SGDLS, CDR2 YYNGEE. The CDR3 sequence is CASSVEITVSTDTQYF. The CDR3 region has the DNA TGTGCCAGCAGCGTAGAGATAACCGTTAGCACAGATACGCAGTATTTT.

The chain recombines TRBV5-1 with TRBJ1-6; possibly TRBD1 for D (5 bases). The CDR3 has 18 residues. Looked up from germline, CDR1 is SGHRS and CDR2 is YFSETQ. The ends were cut back, 7 bases at V and 0 bases at J, with 20 bases in the middle. The CDR3 bases are TGCGCCAGCGCCCTGGAGGGGCTTTCTAGCTCCTATAATTCACCCCTCCACTTT. It specifies CASALEGLSSSYNSPLHF. Filled out from reference TRBV5-1 and TRBJ1-6, the complete variable domain reads KAGVTQTPRYLIKTRGQQVTLSCSPISGHRSVSWYQQTPGQGLQFLFEYFSETQRNKGNFPGRFSGRQFSNSRSEMNVSTLELGDSALYLCASALEGLSSSYNSPLHFGNGTRLTVT.

The chain links TRBV2 to TRBJ2-7; D is perhaps TRBD1 (6 bases). The CDR3 has 14 amino acids. The V gene's germline CDR1 is SNHLY and CDR2 FYNNEI. The ends were cut back, 5 bases at V and 3 bases at J, with 14 bases in the middle. CDR3 sequence (DNA): TGTGCCAGCAGTACGGACAGATCTTACTACGAGCAGTACTTC. Its protein is CASSTDRSYYEQYF.

The chain carries TRBV6-1 and TRBJ2-1; D unclear. The CDR3 is 12 residues long. The germline V and J ends were trimmed by 3 bases and 3 bases, with 3 bases remaining between them. Germline V gene lookup returns CDR1 MNHNS and CDR2 SASEGT. The DNA of the CDR3 is TGTGCCAGCAGTGATCTCTACAATGAGCAGTTCTTC. Protein product: CASSDLYNEQFF.

The chain joins TRBV19 to TRBJ2-7; 10 bases are shared with TRBD1. After removal of 3 bases from V and 3 bases from J, the junction contained 2 bases not matched to a gene. CDR1 is LNHDA and CDR2 is SQIVND in the germline V gene (reference sequence). This CDR3 spans 14 amino acids. CDR3 bases: TGTGCCAGTAGTATTCGGACAGGGGGCTACGAGCAGTACTTC. Translated, it gives CASSIRTGGYEQYF.

V is TRBV28 and J is TRBJ2-7; maybe TRBD1 (5 bases). Germline V CDR1 and CDR2: MDHEN, SYDVKM. This CDR3 has 16 amino acids. The V end lost 3 bases, the J end lost 0 bases, and 15 bases lay between the germline ends. CDR3 nucleotide sequence: TGTGCCAGCAGTTTCTCGGGCAGGGCCCCCTCCTACGAGCAGTACTTC. It translates to CASSFSGRAPSYEQYF.

This clone was counted only a few times. V is TRBV13 and J is TRBJ2-5; D not certain. This CDR3 is built from 15 residues. CDR1 and CDR2 (germline): PRHDT, FYEKMQ (reference sequence). Trimming took 2 bases from V and 1 from J, leaving 11 bases between them. CDR3 bases: TGTGCCAGCAGCTTAAACACCGGGTTCCAAGAGACCCAGTACTTC. Translation: CASSLNTGFQETQYF.

The rearrangement uses TRBV10-3 and TRBJ2-7; TRBD1 or TRBD2 may be the D gene (6 bases each). The V end was cut by 0 bases, the J end by 6 bases, with 12 bases between. Germline V gene data show CDR1 as ENHRY and CDR2 as SYGVKD. The CDR3 has 14 amino acids. The CDR3, as DNA: TGTGCCATCAGTGAGTCGCCAGGGGAGGTCGAGCAGTACTTC. It yields the protein CAISESPGEVEQYF.

The V gene is TRBV12-3 or TRBV12-4, the J gene TRBJ1-1; D gene unclear. The CDR3 consists of 12 residues. Trimming shortened V by 6 bases and J by 1 base, and 6 bases separated the two germline ends. As DNA, the CDR3 is TGTGCCAGCAGGTCGGGGAACACTGAAGCTTTCTTT. As protein: CASRSGNTEAFF.

This clone has only a few counts. The chain combines TRBV6-5 with TRBJ2-1, with D possibly TRBD1 on 6 matching bases. The CDR3 contains 14 residues. The V end lost 8 bases, the J end lost 6 bases, and 17 bases lay between the germline ends. Germline loops: CDR1 MNHEY, CDR2 SVGAGI. Here the CDR3 reads CASGAGTSGNEQFF. The DNA for the CDR3 is TGTGCCAGCGGGGCCGGGACATCGGGCAATGAGCAGTTCTTC.

V and J are TRBV28 and TRBJ2-7, with 8 bases lining up with TRBD2. Unmatched junction bases numbered 5, after V lost 4 bases and J lost 3 bases. The CDR3 sequence is 14 residues long. Germline loops: CDR1 MDHEN, CDR2 SYDVKM. CDR3 sequence (DNA): TGTGCCAGCAGTTCCGGGACTAGTATCTACGAGCAGTACTTC. Translating it yields CASSSGTSIYEQYF. Filled out from reference TRBV28 and TRBJ2-7, the complete variable domain reads DVKVTQSSRYLVKRTGEKVFLECVQDMDHENMFWYRQDPGLGLRLIYFSYDVKMKEKGDIPEGYSVSREKKERFSLILESASTNQTSMYLCASSSGTSIYEQYFGPGTRLTVT.

This chain uses TRBV7-2 with TRBJ2-5; D ambiguous. CDR3 size: 12 residues. The germline gives CDR1 SGHTA, CDR2 FQGNSA. V was pared by 5 bases and J by 0 bases, with 4 bases between. CDR3 bases: TGTGCCAGCAGCCGGGACCAAGAGACCCAGTACTTC. Translated: CASSRDQETQYF.

This clone appeared once. The CDR3 region is CSVVTGLYGYTF. The CDR3 nucleotides read TGCAGCGTTGTTACGGGTTTATATGGCTACACCTTC. This chain links TRBV29-1 with TRBJ1-2; D unclear. Germline CDR1 is SQVTM and CDR2 is ANQGSEA. The CDR3 sequence is 12 residues long. With 4 bases removed from V and 5 bases from J, the gap between germline ends came to 11 bases.

This chain uses TRBV28 with TRBJ2-5; either TRBD1 or TRBD2 may supply D (6 bases each). This CDR3 is built from 17 residues. The germline CDR1 and CDR2 sequences are MDHEN and SYDVKM. V lost 6 bases, J lost 3 bases, and 23 bases lay in between. CDR3 loop: CASSGGRAHSKKETQYF. In nucleotides, the CDR3 is TGTGCCAGCAGCGGGGGCCGGGCACATTCAAAAAAAGAGACCCAGTACTTC.

The chain joins TRBV4-3 to TRBJ2-1; 11 bases fit TRBD2. The CDR3 is 15 residues long. CDR1 is LGHNA, CDR2 YSLEER, per germline. J lost 7 bases, V lost 0 bases, and 2 bases had no gene match. CDR3 protein: CASSQDSGRANEQFF. In nucleotides, the CDR3 is TGCGCCAGCAGCCAAGATAGCGGGAGGGCTAATGAGCAGTTCTTC.

The chain is built from TRBV19 and TRBJ1-1; TRBD1 is a possible D gene (6 bases). Trimming pared 6 bases from V and 1 base from J, leaving 15 bases between. Germline V gives CDR1 LNHDA, CDR2 SQIVND (reference sequence). The CDR3 contains 15 residues. Here the CDR3 DNA reads TGTGCCAGTAGCCCCCGAGGGGGGACGAACACTGAAGCTTTCTTT. Its protein product is CASSPRGGTNTEAFF.